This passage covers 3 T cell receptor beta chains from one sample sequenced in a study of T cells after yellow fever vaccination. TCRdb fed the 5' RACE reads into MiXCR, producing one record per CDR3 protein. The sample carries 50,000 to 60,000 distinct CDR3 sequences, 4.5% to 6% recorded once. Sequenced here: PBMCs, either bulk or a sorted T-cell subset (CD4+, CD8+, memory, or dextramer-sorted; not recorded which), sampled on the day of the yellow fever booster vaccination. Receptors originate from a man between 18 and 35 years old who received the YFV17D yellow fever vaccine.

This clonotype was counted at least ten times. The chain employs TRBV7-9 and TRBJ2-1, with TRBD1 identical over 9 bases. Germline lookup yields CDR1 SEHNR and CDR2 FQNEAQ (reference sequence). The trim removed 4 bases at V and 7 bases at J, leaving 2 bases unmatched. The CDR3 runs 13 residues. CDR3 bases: TGTGCCAGCAGCTCAGACAGGGGGAATGAGCAGTTCTTC. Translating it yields CASSSDRGNEQFF.

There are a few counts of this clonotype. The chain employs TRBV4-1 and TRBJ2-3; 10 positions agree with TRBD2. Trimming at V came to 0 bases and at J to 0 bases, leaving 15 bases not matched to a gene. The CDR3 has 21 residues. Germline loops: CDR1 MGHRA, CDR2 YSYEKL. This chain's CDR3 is CASSQERSVLAGTTSTDTQYF. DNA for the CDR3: TGCGCCAGCAGCCAAGAGAGGTCTGTACTAGCGGGGACCACTAGCACAGATACGCAGTATTTT.

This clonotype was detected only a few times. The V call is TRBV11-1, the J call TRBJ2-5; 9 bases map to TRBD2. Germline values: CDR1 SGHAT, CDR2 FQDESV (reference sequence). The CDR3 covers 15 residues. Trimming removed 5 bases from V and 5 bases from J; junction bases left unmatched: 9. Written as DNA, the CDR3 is TGTGCCAGCAGCACCTGGACTAGCGAAACTGAGACCCAGTACTTC. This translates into CASSTWTSETETQYF.